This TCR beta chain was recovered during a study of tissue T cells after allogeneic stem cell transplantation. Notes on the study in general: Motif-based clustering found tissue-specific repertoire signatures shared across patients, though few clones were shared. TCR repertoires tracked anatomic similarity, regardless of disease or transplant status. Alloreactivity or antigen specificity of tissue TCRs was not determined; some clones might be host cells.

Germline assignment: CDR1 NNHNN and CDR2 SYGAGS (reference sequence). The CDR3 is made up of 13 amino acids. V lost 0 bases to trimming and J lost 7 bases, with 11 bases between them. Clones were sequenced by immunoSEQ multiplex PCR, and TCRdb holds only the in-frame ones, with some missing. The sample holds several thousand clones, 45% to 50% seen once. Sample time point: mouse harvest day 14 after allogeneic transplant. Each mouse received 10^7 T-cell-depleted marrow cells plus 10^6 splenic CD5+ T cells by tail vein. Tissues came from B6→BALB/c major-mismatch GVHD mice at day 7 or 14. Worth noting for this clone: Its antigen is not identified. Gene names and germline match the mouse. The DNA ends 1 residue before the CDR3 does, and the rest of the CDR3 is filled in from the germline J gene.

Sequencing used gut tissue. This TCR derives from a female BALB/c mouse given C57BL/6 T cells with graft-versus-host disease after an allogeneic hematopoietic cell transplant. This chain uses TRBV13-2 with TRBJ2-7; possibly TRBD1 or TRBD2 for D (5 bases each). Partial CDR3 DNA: TGTGCCAGCGGTGATGCAGGCAGGGACGAACAGTAC. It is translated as CASGDAGRDEQY. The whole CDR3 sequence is CASGDAGRDEQYF.